Listed below are T cell receptor beta chains from one sample, sequenced in a study of cytomegalovirus exposure and HLA in healthy donors. Generated by immunoSEQ multiplex PCR, the TCRdb table keeps only in-frame clones and is missing some. The sample contains tens of thousands of clones, 75% to 95% of which appear only once. Sequenced material: PBMCs. The receptors were gathered from a woman in her 30s in good health and CMV-seronegative. Each CDR3 is given without its conserved first and last residue. The order of the fields is J gene, V gene, CDR3 length, CDR3 protein.

TRBJ2-3 TRBV7-9 14 ASSLGAPRDTDTQY
TRBJ2-1 TRBV6-5 14 ASSYSAGGGLNEQF
TRBJ2-3 TRBV28 13 ASSQGQGIPDTQY
TRBJ2-1 TRBV4-1 13 ASSQGLAGGHEQF
TRBJ2-3 TRBV27 12 ASSRERSTDTQY
TRBJ2-1 TRBV5-1 14 ASRLLAGSTYNEQF
TRBJ1-1 TRBV5-1 12 ASSPGTENTEAF
TRBJ1-2 TRBV19 9 ATWWEVGYT
TRBJ2-5 TRBV11-2 12 ASTPRTAQETQY
TRBJ1-2 TRBV6-6 11 ASSYPGTGTYT